This T cell receptor beta chain was identified during a study of CD8+ T cells in alopecia areata. Findings of the study overall: Tofacitinib yielded significantly lower scalp clonality and fewer expanded CD8+ clones among the top 100.

Extraction and reverse transcription of RNA yielded cDNA as the sequencing template. Sequenced by immunoSEQ multiplex PCR; TCRdb stores in-frame clones only, minus some. The table has 90,000 to 150,000 clones, 58% seen once; the top ten hold just under 30%. The treatment: oral pan-JAK inhibitor, 5-10 mg twice daily. Obtained from alopecia areata patients were lesional scalp punch biopsies along with peripheral blood. Concerning this clone itself: Its antigen is currently unknown.

This TCR derives from a human donor with alopecia areata. The sequencing used CD8+ T cells sorted from blood, collected at week 4, from a patient treated with tofacitinib.

CDR3 nucleotide sequence: TGTGCCTGGACAGGCAACTATGGCTACACCTTC. It translates to CAWTGNYGYTF. The chain joins TRBV30 to TRBJ1-2; D remains unclear. CDR1 GTSNPN and CDR2 SVGIG come from the germline V gene (reference sequence). V was shortened by 4 bases and J by 2 bases, with 5 bases between the two germline ends. The CDR3 extends over 11 amino acids.